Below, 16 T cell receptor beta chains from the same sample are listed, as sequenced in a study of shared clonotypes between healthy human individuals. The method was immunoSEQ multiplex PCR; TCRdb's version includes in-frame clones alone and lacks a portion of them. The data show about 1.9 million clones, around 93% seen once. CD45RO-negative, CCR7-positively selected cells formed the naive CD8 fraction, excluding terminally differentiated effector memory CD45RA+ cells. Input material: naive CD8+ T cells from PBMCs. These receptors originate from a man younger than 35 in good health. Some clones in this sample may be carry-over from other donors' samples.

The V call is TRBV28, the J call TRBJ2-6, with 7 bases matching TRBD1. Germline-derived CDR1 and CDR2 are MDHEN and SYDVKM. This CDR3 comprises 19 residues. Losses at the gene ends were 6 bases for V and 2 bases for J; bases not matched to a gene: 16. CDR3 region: CASSTRAGGGGTGANVLTF. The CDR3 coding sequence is TGTGCCAGCAGCACACGGGCAGGGGGTGGGGGCACTGGGGCCAACGTCCTGACTTTC.

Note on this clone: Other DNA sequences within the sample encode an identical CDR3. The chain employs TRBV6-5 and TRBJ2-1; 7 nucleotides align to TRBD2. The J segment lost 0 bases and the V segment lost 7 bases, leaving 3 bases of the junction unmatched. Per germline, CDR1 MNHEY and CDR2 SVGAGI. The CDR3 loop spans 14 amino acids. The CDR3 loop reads CASTGGSSYNEQFF. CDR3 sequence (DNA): TGTGCCAGCACCGGCGGGAGCTCCTACAATGAGCAGTTCTTC.

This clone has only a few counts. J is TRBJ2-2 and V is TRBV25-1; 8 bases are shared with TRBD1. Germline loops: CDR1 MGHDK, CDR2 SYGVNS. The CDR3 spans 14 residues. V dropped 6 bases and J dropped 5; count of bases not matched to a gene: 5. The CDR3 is CASRGDRGTGELFF. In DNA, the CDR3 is TGTGCCAGCAGGGGAGACAGGGGAACCGGGGAGCTGTTTTTT. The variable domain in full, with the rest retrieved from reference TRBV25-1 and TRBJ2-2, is EADIYQTPRYLVIGTGKKITLECSQTMGHDKMYWYQQDPGMELHLIHYSYGVNSTEKGDLSSESTVSRIRTEHFPLTLESARPSHTSQYLCASRGDRGTGELFFGEGSRLTVL.

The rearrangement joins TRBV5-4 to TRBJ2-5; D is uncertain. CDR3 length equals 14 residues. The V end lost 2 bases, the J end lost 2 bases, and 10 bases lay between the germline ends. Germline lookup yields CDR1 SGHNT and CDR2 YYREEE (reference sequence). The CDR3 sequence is CASSFFGGQETQYF. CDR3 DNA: TGTGCCAGCAGCTTTTTCGGCGGACAAGAGACCCAGTACTTC.

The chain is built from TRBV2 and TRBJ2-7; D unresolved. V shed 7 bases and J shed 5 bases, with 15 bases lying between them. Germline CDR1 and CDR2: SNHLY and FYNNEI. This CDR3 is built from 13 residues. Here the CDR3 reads CASTEPRGHEQYF. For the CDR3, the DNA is TGTGCCAGCACCGAACCCCGAGGCCACGAGCAGTACTTC.

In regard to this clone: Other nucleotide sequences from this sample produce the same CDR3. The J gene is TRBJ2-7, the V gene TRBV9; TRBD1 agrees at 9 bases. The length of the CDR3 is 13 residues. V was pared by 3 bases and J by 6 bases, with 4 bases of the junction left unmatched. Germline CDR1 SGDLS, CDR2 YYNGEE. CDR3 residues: CASSAGQGGEQYF. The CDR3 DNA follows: TGTGCCAGCAGCGCGGGACAGGGAGGCGAGCAGTACTTC.

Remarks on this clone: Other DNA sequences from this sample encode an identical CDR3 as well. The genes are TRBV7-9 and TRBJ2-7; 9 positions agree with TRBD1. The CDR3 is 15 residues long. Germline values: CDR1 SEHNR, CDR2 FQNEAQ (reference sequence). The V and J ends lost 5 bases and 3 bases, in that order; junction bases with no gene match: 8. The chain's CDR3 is CASSRPGQGNYEQYF. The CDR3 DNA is TGTGCCAGCAGCCGCCCGGGACAGGGAAACTACGAGCAGTACTTC.

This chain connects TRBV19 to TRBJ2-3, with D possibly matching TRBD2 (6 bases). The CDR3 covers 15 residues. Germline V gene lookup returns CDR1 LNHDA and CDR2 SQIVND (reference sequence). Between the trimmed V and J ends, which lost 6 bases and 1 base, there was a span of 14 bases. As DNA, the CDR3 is TGTGCCAGTAGGAGTAGGTCGGGAGGCACAGATACGCAGTATTTT. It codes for CASRSRSGGTDTQYF.

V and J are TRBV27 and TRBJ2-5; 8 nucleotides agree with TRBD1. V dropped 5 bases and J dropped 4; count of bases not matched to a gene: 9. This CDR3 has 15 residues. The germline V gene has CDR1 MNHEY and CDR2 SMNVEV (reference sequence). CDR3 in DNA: TGTGCCAGCAGTCCAACGACAGGGGAGACAGAGACCCAGTACTTC. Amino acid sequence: CASSPTTGETETQYF.

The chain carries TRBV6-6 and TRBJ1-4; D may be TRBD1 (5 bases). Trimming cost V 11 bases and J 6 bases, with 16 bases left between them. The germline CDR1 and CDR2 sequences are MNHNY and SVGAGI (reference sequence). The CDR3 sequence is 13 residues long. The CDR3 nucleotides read TGTGCCGGCCGAGGGGCGGGGGATGAAAAACTGTTTTTT. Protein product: CAGRGAGDEKLFF.

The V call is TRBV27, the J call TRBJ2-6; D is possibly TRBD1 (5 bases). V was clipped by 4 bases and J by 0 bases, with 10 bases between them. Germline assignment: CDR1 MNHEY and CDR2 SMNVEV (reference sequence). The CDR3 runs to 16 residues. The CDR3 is CASSYLTDSGANVLTF. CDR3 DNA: TGTGCCAGCAGTTACCTGACAGACTCTGGGGCCAACGTCCTGACTTTC.

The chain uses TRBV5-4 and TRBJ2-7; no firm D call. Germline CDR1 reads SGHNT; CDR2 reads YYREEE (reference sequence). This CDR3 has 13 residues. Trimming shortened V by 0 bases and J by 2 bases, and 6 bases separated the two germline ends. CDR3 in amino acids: CASSLGVPYEQYF. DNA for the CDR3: TGTGCCAGCAGCTTGGGGGTTCCCTACGAGCAGTACTTC.

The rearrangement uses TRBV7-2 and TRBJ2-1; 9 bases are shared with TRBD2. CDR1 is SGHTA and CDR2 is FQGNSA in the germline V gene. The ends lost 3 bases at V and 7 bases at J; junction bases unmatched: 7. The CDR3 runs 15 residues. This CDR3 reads CASSFSGGGFNEQFF. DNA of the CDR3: TGTGCCAGCAGCTTTAGCGGGGGAGGTTTTAATGAGCAGTTCTTC.

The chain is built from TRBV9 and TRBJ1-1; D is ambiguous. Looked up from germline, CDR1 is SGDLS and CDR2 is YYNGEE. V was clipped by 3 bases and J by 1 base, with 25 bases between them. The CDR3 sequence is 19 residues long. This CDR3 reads CASSDTADSLMFGNTEAFF. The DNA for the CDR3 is TGTGCCAGCAGCGACACCGCGGATTCACTTATGTTTGGGAACACTGAAGCTTTCTTT.

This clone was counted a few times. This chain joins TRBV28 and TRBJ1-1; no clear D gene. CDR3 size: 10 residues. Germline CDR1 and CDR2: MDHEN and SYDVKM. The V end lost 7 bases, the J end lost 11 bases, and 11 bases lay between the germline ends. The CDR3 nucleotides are TGTGCCAGCATGGGCGGGAAGGCTTTCTTT. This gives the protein CASMGGKAFF.

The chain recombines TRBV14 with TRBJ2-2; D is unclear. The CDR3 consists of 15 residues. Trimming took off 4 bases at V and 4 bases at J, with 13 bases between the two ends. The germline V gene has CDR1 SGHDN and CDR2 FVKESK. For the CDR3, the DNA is TGTGCCAGCAGCCTTGTACCTACAGCCACCGGGGAGCTGTTTTTT. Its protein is CASSLVPTATGELFF.